These 32 T cell receptor beta chains share one sample of origin, sequenced in a study of cytomegalovirus exposure and HLA in healthy donors. Method: immunoSEQ multiplex PCR; TCRdb's copy keeps in-frame clones and lacks some. The sample shows 100,000 to 150,000 clones, 89% of them seen only once. Material for sequencing was PBMCs. The receptors were sampled from a woman aged 18-29 years in good health and CMV-seronegative.

V and J are TRBV7-9 and TRBJ1-4, with TRBD1 identical over 8 bases. Trimming took 5 bases from V and 11 from J; bases not matched to a gene: 13. Germline values: CDR1 SEHNR, CDR2 FQNEAQ (reference sequence). The CDR3 consists of 15 residues. The CDR3 DNA reads as TGTGCCAGCAGCCTAACCGGACAGGGAGGGAATAAACTGTTTTTT. This gives the protein CASSLTGQGGNKLFF.

The chain employs TRBV10-3 and TRBJ1-2; no definite D call. The length of the CDR3 is 13 residues. V was trimmed by 4 bases and J by 0 bases, leaving 6 bases between them. Germline V gives CDR1 ENHRY, CDR2 SYGVKD. CDR3 residues: CAISGPANYGYTF. DNA of the CDR3: TGTGCCATCAGTGGTCCCGCTAACTATGGCTACACCTTC.

The rearrangement joins TRBV25-1 to TRBJ2-7, with D maybe TRBD1 (6 bases). The CDR3 contains 14 residues. The germline gives CDR1 MGHDK, CDR2 SYGVNS. V gave up 6 bases and J gave up 3 bases, with 15 bases separating them. In nucleotides, the CDR3 is TGTGCCAGCAGCGACCGGGACAACTTCTACGAGCAGTACTTC. Its translation: CASSDRDNFYEQYF.

V gene TRBV5-1 combines with J gene TRBJ1-5; D possibly corresponds to TRBD1 (5 bases). Trimming cost V 0 bases and J 3 bases, with 10 bases left between them. Germline V gives CDR1 SGHRS, CDR2 YFSETQ. This CDR3 region has 15 residues. The CDR3 loop is CASSLDGGSNQPQHF. DNA for the CDR3: TGCGCCAGCAGCTTGGATGGGGGGTCCAATCAGCCCCAGCATTTT.

The V and J genes are TRBV6-5 and TRBJ1-3; D unresolved. Germline CDR1 is MNHEY and CDR2 is SVGAGI. The CDR3 totals 14 residues. The ends were cut back, 2 bases at V and 4 bases at J, with 9 bases in the middle. This CDR3 reads CASSYGQVGNTIYF. The CDR3 DNA is TGTGCCAGCAGTTACGGCCAGGTGGGAAACACCATATATTTT.

The CDR3 bases are TGTGCCAGCAGCCTCCTTAGCGGGGGTTCCTACAATGAGCAGTTCTTC. Protein sequence: CASSLLSGGSYNEQFF. The chain has TRBV14 and TRBJ2-1; 9 bases are shared with TRBD2. The germline V gene encodes CDR1 SGHDN and CDR2 FVKESK. V shed 4 bases and J 1 base; nucleotides not matched to a gene: 5. CDR3 size: 16 residues.

The chain employs TRBV30 and TRBJ1-2; possible D gene TRBD1, 6 bases. Trimming pared 8 bases from V and 4 bases from J, leaving 20 bases between. Germline CDR1 GTSNPN, CDR2 SVGIG (reference sequence). The CDR3 is made up of 14 amino acids. CDR3 sequence reads: CAGGGHPRLYGYTF. Here the CDR3 DNA reads TGTGCCGGGGGGGGGCACCCGCGCCTCTATGGCTACACCTTC.

This chain connects TRBV5-6 to TRBJ2-7; 8 nucleotides agree with TRBD1. J gave up 4 bases and V 2 bases, and 8 bases lay outside the gene matches. CDR1 is SGHDT, CDR2 YYEEEE, per germline. The CDR3 has 15 residues. In nucleotides, the CDR3 is TGTGCCAGCAGCTTCTCGGACAGGGTACGGTACGAGCAGTACTTC. This gives the protein CASSFSDRVRYEQYF.

The chain joins TRBV6-5 to TRBJ1-6; a possible D gene is TRBD1 (5 bases). In germline, CDR1 is MNHEY, CDR2 SVGAGI. Trimming cost V 4 bases and J 6 bases, with 7 bases left between them. The CDR3 totals 13 residues. CDR3 loop: CASSLGGNSPLHF. Written as DNA, the CDR3 is TGTGCCAGCAGTTTGGGGGGTAATTCACCCCTCCACTTT.

The chain has TRBV11-2 and TRBJ2-5, with D perhaps TRBD1 (6 bases). Germline V gene sequence: CDR1 SGHAT, CDR2 FQNNGV. The CDR3 contains 14 residues. The V and J ends lost 5 bases and 4 bases respectively, with 14 bases between them. The CDR3 here is CASSPLRGLETQYF. The CDR3 coding sequence is TGTGCCAGCAGCCCCTTAAGGGGGTTAGAGACCCAGTACTTC.

The chain carries TRBV5-5 and TRBJ1-2; 7 bases line up with TRBD1. In germline, CDR1 is SGHKS, CDR2 YYEKEE (reference sequence). J lost 4 bases, V lost 0 bases, and 3 bases had no gene match. The CDR3 is 14 residues long. The CDR3 spells CASSLGDSVYGYTF. The CDR3 nucleotides read TGTGCCAGCAGCTTGGGGGACAGCGTCTATGGCTACACCTTC.

The chain has TRBV13 and TRBJ1-1, with D possibly being TRBD1 (5 bases). Per germline, CDR1 PRHDT and CDR2 FYEKMQ (reference sequence). This CDR3 comprises 15 residues. V was clipped by 5 bases and J by 3 bases, with 16 bases between them. In DNA form, the CDR3 reads TGTGCCAGCAGCAAGGGCCGGGGGAGGTACACTGAAGCTTTCTTT. Translated, it gives CASSKGRGRYTEAFF. The variable domain in full, completed from reference TRBV13 and TRBJ1-1, reads AAGVIQSPRHLIKEKRETATLKCYPIPRHDTVYWYQQGPGQDPQFLISFYEKMQSDKGSIPDRFSAQQFSDYHSELNMSSLELGDSALYFCASSKGRGRYTEAFFGQGTRLTVV.

The rearrangement joins TRBV9 to TRBJ1-1; unclear D gene. V was clipped by 0 bases and J by 1 base, with 13 bases between them. The CDR3 totals 16 residues. The germline V gene has CDR1 SGDLS and CDR2 YYNGEE. The CDR3 region is CASSVATRLPNTEAFF. Here the CDR3 DNA reads TGTGCCAGCAGCGTAGCTACGCGGCTTCCGAACACTGAAGCTTTCTTT.

This chain uses TRBV29-1 with TRBJ2-1; 10 nucleotides line up with TRBD1. The CDR3 length is 15 residues. The V segment lost 7 bases and the J segment 2 bases; nucleotides outside the gene matches: 8. The germline CDR1 and CDR2 sequences are SQVTM and ANQGSEA. The CDR3 region has the DNA TGCAGCGCCCCTACCGGGACAGGGGCCTACAATGAGCAGTTCTTC. It yields the protein CSAPTGTGAYNEQFF.

This chain links TRBV13 with TRBJ2-7; no reliable D call. The germline CDR1 and CDR2 sequences are PRHDT and FYEKMQ (reference sequence). With 6 bases removed from V and 3 bases from J, the gap between germline ends came to 12 bases. The CDR3 is 13 residues long. The CDR3 protein is CASRLSALYEQYF. DNA for the CDR3: TGTGCCAGCAGACTATCAGCCCTCTACGAGCAGTACTTC.

V is TRBV5-1 and J is TRBJ2-5, with 15 bases identical to TRBD2. Trimming cost V 0 bases and J 5 bases; bases outside gene matches: 5. Germline values: CDR1 SGHRS, CDR2 YFSETQ. The CDR3 is 17 amino acids. CDR3 region: CASSLGWTSGGAETQYF. DNA for the CDR3: TGCGCCAGCAGCTTGGGCTGGACTAGCGGGGGGGCGGAGACCCAGTACTTC.

The chain couples TRBV20-1 to TRBJ2-1; tentatively, D is TRBD2 (5 bases). This CDR3 region has 11 residues. Looked up from germline, CDR1 is DFQATT and CDR2 is SNEGSKA (reference sequence). V was cut by 6 bases and J by 6 bases, with 9 bases left in between. The CDR3 DNA sequence: TGCAGTGCGTGGACTTTCAATGAGCAGTTCTTC. Protein: CSAWTFNEQFF.

V gene TRBV4-2 combines with J gene TRBJ1-2, with D perhaps TRBD1 (6 bases). V was cut by 0 bases and J by 4 bases, with 18 bases left in between. Per the germline V gene, CDR1 is LGHNA and CDR2 is YNFKEQ. This CDR3 is built from 17 residues. CDR3 residues: CASSQDGDGGPIYGYTF. DNA for the CDR3: TGTGCCAGCAGCCAAGATGGTGATGGGGGCCCCATCTATGGCTACACCTTC.

This chain uses TRBV11-2 with TRBJ1-3; 8 positions agree with TRBD1. This CDR3 has 14 amino acids. The V and J ends lost 5 bases and 6 bases, in that order; junction bases with no gene match: 6. Germline CDR1 reads SGHAT; CDR2 reads FQNNGV. This CDR3 reads CASSPWTGPNTIYF. As DNA, the CDR3 is TGTGCCAGCAGCCCGTGGACAGGGCCAAACACCATATATTTT. The full variable domain, completed using reference TRBV11-2 and TRBJ1-3, is EAGVAQSPRYKIIEKRQSVAFWCNPISGHATLYWYQQILGQGPKLLIQFQNNGVVDDSQLPKDRFSAERLKGVDSTLKIQPAKLEDSAVYLCASSPWTGPNTIYFGEGSWLTVV.

As to this clone: This CDR3 is also generated by other DNA sequences in the sample. The rearrangement links TRBV6-5 to TRBJ2-5; weak D call: TRBD2 (7 bases). The CDR3 contains 13 residues. V dropped 2 bases and J dropped 4 bases, with 8 bases sitting between them. Germline CDR1 and CDR2: MNHEY and SVGAGI. CDR3 coding DNA: TGTGCCAGCAGTTACAGGGGGGGAGAGACCCAGTACTTC. Translating gives CASSYRGGETQYF.

The CDR3 here is CASSGGQLNTEAFF. The CDR3 coding sequence is TGTGCCAGCAGTGGTGGACAGCTGAACACTGAAGCTTTCTTT. This chain uses TRBV2 with TRBJ1-1; a weak D match, TRBD1 (6 bases). The V end lost 4 bases, the J end lost 0 bases, and 9 bases lay between the germline ends. Germline CDR1 reads SNHLY; CDR2 reads FYNNEI. This CDR3 comprises 14 residues.

The chain links TRBV7-8 to TRBJ1-1; D may be TRBD1 (6 bases). With 4 bases removed from V and 9 bases from J, the gap between germline ends came to 12 bases. The CDR3 has 12 residues. Germline V CDR1 and CDR2: SGHVS, FQNEAQ. The CDR3 DNA reads TGTGCCAGCAGCTCGGGACAAACAAAAGCTTTCTTT. Translating gives CASSSGQTKAFF.

V gene TRBV5-1 combines with J gene TRBJ2-4, with D possibly matching TRBD2 (5 bases). Germline V gene lookup returns CDR1 SGHRS and CDR2 YFSETQ. The V end was cut by 5 bases, the J end by 7 bases, with 13 bases between. The CDR3 covers 13 residues. CDR3 region: CASSIGEGNIQYF. The CDR3 DNA sequence: TGCGCCAGCAGTATCGGGGAAGGGAACATTCAGTACTTC.

The genes are TRBV7-2 and TRBJ1-5; D ambiguous. V lost 1 base and J 7 bases, leaving 8 bases between the germline ends. This CDR3 spans 13 amino acids. Per germline, CDR1 SGHTA and CDR2 FQGNSA. The chain's CDR3 is CASSLGAGQPQHF. Written as DNA, the CDR3 is TGTGCCAGCAGCTTAGGGGCGGGACAGCCCCAGCATTTT.

The chain employs TRBV10-1 and TRBJ1-1, with D tentatively TRBD1 (5 bases). The CDR3 consists of 13 residues. From germline, CDR1 is WNHNN and CDR2 SYGVQD (reference sequence). Trimming cost V 4 bases and J 1 base, with 7 bases left between them. The CDR3 sequence: CASSGTTNTEAFF. The CDR3 coding sequence is TGCGCCAGCAGTGGGACAACGAACACTGAAGCTTTCTTT.

The rearrangement joins TRBV27 to TRBJ2-1; D remains ambiguous. CDR1 is MNHEY and CDR2 is SMNVEV in the germline V gene (reference sequence). V was pared by 1 base and J by 6 bases, with 19 bases between. The CDR3 covers 17 residues. The CDR3 nucleotides are TGTGCCAGCAGTTTATGGGTTGACACCGCGCGAGCCAATGAGCAGTTCTTC. As protein: CASSLWVDTARANEQFF.

This chain links TRBV5-1 with TRBJ2-1, with 9 positions matching TRBD2. J lost 1 base, V lost 2 bases, and 4 bases had no gene match. Germline V gene sequence: CDR1 SGHRS, CDR2 YFSETQ. The CDR3 length is 16 residues. The DNA of the CDR3 is TGCGCCAGCAGCTTCTTAGCGGGGGTGTCCTACAATGAGCAGTTCTTC. Its protein product is CASSFLAGVSYNEQFF.

J is TRBJ2-5 and V is TRBV7-9, with TRBD1 matching 7 bases. J gave up 5 bases and V 1 base, and 10 bases lay outside the gene matches. CDR1 is SEHNR, CDR2 FQNEAQ, per germline (reference sequence). This CDR3 region has 16 residues. The CDR3 bases are TGTGCCAGCAGCTTAGACCGTACAGGGGCTGGGGAGACCCAGTACTTC. Encoded protein: CASSLDRTGAGETQYF.

This clone was recorded once. V gene TRBV13 combines with J gene TRBJ2-3; 13 bases agree with TRBD2. With V trimmed by 4 bases and J by 2 bases, 9 bases remained unmatched. CDR3 size: 18 residues. Germline loops: CDR1 PRHDT, CDR2 FYEKMQ (reference sequence). The CDR3: CASSSHRGLAGFTDTQYF. CDR3 coding DNA: TGTGCCAGCAGCTCTCATCGGGGACTAGCGGGGTTCACAGATACGCAGTATTTT.

This chain links TRBV6-1 with TRBJ1-6, with 7 bases aligning to TRBD1. Germline V lookup: CDR1 MNHNS, CDR2 SASEGT. The CDR3 totals 15 residues. The V segment lost 8 bases and the J segment 5 bases; nucleotides outside the gene matches: 9. In DNA, the CDR3 is TGTGCCAGCCGACAGGGCTCCATAAATAATTCACCCCTCCACTTT. Protein sequence: CASRQGSINNSPLHF.

The chain is built from TRBV6-6 and TRBJ1-2, with 8 bases that match TRBD1. CDR1 is MNHNY and CDR2 is SVGAGI in the germline V gene (reference sequence). V lost 10 bases to trimming and J lost 3 bases; unmatched junction nucleotides: 4. The length of the CDR3 is 12 residues. The DNA of the CDR3 is TGTGCCATCCAACAGGGGGACTATGGCTACACCTTC. Translated, it gives CAIQQGDYGYTF.

The sample holds one count of this clone. The V gene is TRBV7-3, the J gene TRBJ1-1, with TRBD1 matching 7 bases. With V trimmed by 5 bases and J by 3 bases, 6 bases remained unmatched. There are 14 residues in the CDR3. Per germline, CDR1 SGHTA and CDR2 FQGTGA. For the CDR3, the DNA is TGTGCCAGCAGCAATACAGGGGTTGACACTGAAGCTTTCTTT. Residues: CASSNTGVDTEAFF.